This T cell receptor beta chain was documented in a study of patients and donors after allogeneic stem cell transplantation. TCRdb itself ran the RT-PCR reads through MiXCR, one entry per CDR3 protein. The sample carries 84,000 or so distinct CDR3 sequences, around 48% recorded once. This clonotype has just a few counts. With 6 bases removed from V and 1 base from J, the gap between germline ends came to 9 bases. This CDR3 spans 13 amino acids. Specimen: blood, either unsorted or a sorted T cell fraction (not recorded which). The chain recombines TRBV12-3 or TRBV12-4 with TRBJ1-2; no clear D gene. The receptor was derived from a human donor who was either an allogeneic HSCT recipient or a stem cell or donor lymphocyte infusion donor (not recorded which). It is not recorded whose cells these are; they may come from a transplant donor. CDR3: CASSPQVNYGYTF. In nucleotides, the CDR3 is TGTGCCAGCAGCCCGCAGGTTAACTATGGCTACACCTTC.